This entry lists 29 T cell receptor beta chains sequenced from one sample in a study of persistence of HIV-infected CD4 T cells. This was the immunoSEQ version 4 assay in survey mode. Clones were read by immunoSEQ multiplex PCR, and TCRdb kept only the in-frame ones, dropping some. The sample lists tens of thousands of clones, approximately 90% seen once, with about 3% in the top ten. Nonspecific anti-CD3/anti-CD28 bead stimulation represents the broad CD4+ T cell repertoire. Sorting of responding CD4+ T cells relied on upregulated CD40 ligand together with CD69. Which antigens these TCRs recognize remains unknown. The input for sequencing was CD4+ T cells sorted from PBMCs after roughly 18-hour stimulation, taken from a patient who received antiretroviral therapy. These receptor sequences come from an adult woman with HIV who was CMV-seropositive.

J is TRBJ1-1 and V is TRBV18; D gene uncertain. CDR3 length: 16 amino acids. Trimming pared 6 bases from V and 5 bases from J, leaving 22 bases between. CDR1 is KGHSH, CDR2 LQKENI, per germline. In nucleotides, the CDR3 is TGTGCCAGCTCTATTATAATGAGGCAATTCGAAACTGAAGCTTTCTTT. It codes for CASSIIMRQFETEAFF.

The chain recombines TRBV27 with TRBJ1-1, with a weak D call TRBD1 (5 bases). This CDR3 region has 13 residues. With 5 bases removed from V and 6 bases from J, the gap between germline ends came to 13 bases. Germline CDR1 and CDR2: MNHEY and SMNVEV (reference sequence). The CDR3 DNA is TGTGCCAGCAGTCCACTGGGACGGGCTGAAGCTTTCTTT. This sequence encodes CASSPLGRAEAFF.

This clone was observed a handful of times. This chain uses TRBV14 with TRBJ1-1; 7 positions match TRBD1. Germline V gene data show CDR1 as SGHDN and CDR2 as FVKESK. Trimming at V came to 3 bases and at J to 1 base, leaving 5 bases not matched to a gene. This CDR3 has 15 amino acids. The CDR3 protein is CASSQQTGRNTEAFF. The CDR3 nucleotides are TGTGCCAGCAGCCAGCAGACAGGGAGGAACACTGAAGCTTTCTTT. Filled out from reference TRBV14 and TRBJ1-1, the complete variable domain reads EAGVTQFPSHSVIEKGQTVTLRCDPISGHDNLYWYRRVMGKEIKFLLHFVKESKQDESGMPNNRFLAERTGGTYSTLKVQPAELEDSGVYFCASSQQTGRNTEAFFGQGTRLTVV.

This chain's CDR3 is CASSLLGQGKNNEQFF. The CDR3 DNA follows: TGTGCCAGCAGTTTATTAGGACAGGGTAAAAACAATGAGCAGTTCTTC. The chain employs TRBV28 and TRBJ2-1; TRBD1 aligns across 8 bases. The CDR3 runs 16 residues. Germline loops: CDR1 MDHEN, CDR2 SYDVKM. V was clipped by 1 base and J by 5 bases; unmatched bases: 7.

This clone occurred once. V and J are TRBV3-1 (or the pseudogene TRBV3-2) and TRBJ2-1; 10 bases match TRBD2. The CDR3 extends over 15 amino acids. V shed 4 bases and J 3 bases; nucleotides not matched to a gene: 3. The germline gives CDR1 LGHDT, CDR2 YNNKEL (reference sequence). The CDR3 DNA reads as TGTGCCAGCAGCCGTAGCGGGGGGCTCTACAATGAGCAGTTCTTC. Its translation: CASSRSGGLYNEQFF.

The genes are TRBV28 and TRBJ1-1; D gene unclear. The CDR3 covers 13 residues. The germline CDR1 and CDR2 sequences are MDHEN and SYDVKM. Deletions cut 3 bases from V and 4 bases from J, with 9 bases between. CDR3 coding DNA: TGTGCCAGCAGTTTCATGAGAGGCACTGAAGCTTTCTTT. Residues: CASSFMRGTEAFF.

The chain has TRBV7-2 and TRBJ2-3, with 9 bases identical to TRBD2. V shed 1 base, J shed 6 bases, and the junction held 5 bases outside the gene matches. Germline V CDR1 and CDR2: SGHTA, FQGNSA. The CDR3 length is 15 residues. CDR3 loop: CASSLDPSGVDTQYF. As DNA, the CDR3 is TGTGCCAGCAGCTTAGATCCTAGCGGGGTCGATACGCAGTATTTT.

V usage is TRBV7-2 and J usage is TRBJ1-2; D is unresolved. V lost 0 bases and J lost 5, with 13 bases in between. CDR3 length equals 15 residues. CDR1 and CDR2 from the germline V gene are SGHTA and FQGNSA. DNA of the CDR3: TGTGCCAGCAGCTTAGCCGGAGTCGGGAGTTATGGCTACACCTTC. Protein product: CASSLAGVGSYGYTF.

The chain couples TRBV5-1 to TRBJ1-4; D gene ambiguous. The CDR3 is 15 residues long. The germline gives CDR1 SGHRS, CDR2 YFSETQ. V lost 3 bases and J lost 4, with 13 bases in between. The chain's CDR3 is CASSSLGNGNEKLFF. CDR3 sequence (DNA): TGCGCCAGCAGCTCTTTGGGGAATGGTAATGAAAAACTGTTTTTT.

V and J are TRBV29-1 and TRBJ1-3; a possible D gene is TRBD1 (5 bases). Between the trimmed V and J ends, which lost 4 bases and 0 bases, there was a span of 22 bases. Germline CDR1 and CDR2: SQVTM and ANQGSEA. The CDR3 loop spans 18 amino acids. The CDR3 region is CSVAPFPGEGSSGNTIYF. The CDR3 region has the DNA TGCAGCGTTGCCCCCTTTCCGGGGGAGGGGAGCTCTGGAAACACCATATATTTT.

V usage is TRBV9 and J usage is TRBJ1-1; D gene uncertain. CDR3 length: 15 amino acids. Germline V gene sequence: CDR1 SGDLS, CDR2 YYNGEE. With 0 bases removed from V and 0 bases from J, the gap between germline ends came to 9 bases. CDR3 DNA sequence: TGTGCCAGCAGCGTAGGTGGGGAACTGAACACTGAAGCTTTCTTT. Translation gives CASSVGGELNTEAFF. Full variable domain (remainder filled in from reference TRBV9 and TRBJ1-1): DSGVTQTPKHLITATGQRVTLRCSPRSGDLSVYWYQQSLDQGLQFLIQYYNGEERAKGNILERFSAQQFPDLHSELNLSSLELGDSALYFCASSVGGELNTEAFFGQGTRLTVV.

The V and J genes are TRBV5-1 and TRBJ2-5, with D uncertain. Germline V gene data show CDR1 as SGHRS and CDR2 as YFSETQ. Trimming took 1 base from V and 7 from J, leaving 23 bases between them. The CDR3 consists of 17 residues. This CDR3 reads CASSLSSSGKGIGTQYF. The CDR3 DNA is TGCGCCAGCAGCTTGTCTTCGTCAGGAAAAGGTATCGGGACCCAGTACTTC.

The chain is built from TRBV4-1 and TRBJ1-4; D uncertain. The length of the CDR3 is 16 residues. The V end was cut by 0 bases, the J end by 0 bases, with 8 bases between. The germline CDR1 and CDR2 sequences are MGHRA and YSYEKL. The CDR3 bases are TGCGCCAGCAGCCAAGAGCAGCTACCAACTAATGAAAAACTGTTTTTT. Translating it yields CASSQEQLPTNEKLFF.

The J gene is TRBJ2-7, the V gene TRBV18, with D perhaps TRBD1 or TRBD2 (5 bases each). This CDR3 is built from 13 residues. Germline-derived CDR1 and CDR2 are KGHSH and LQKENI. Between the trimmed V and J ends, which lost 2 bases and 6 bases, there was a span of 11 bases. Here the CDR3 reads CASSPVSGPEQYF. DNA for the CDR3: TGTGCCAGCTCACCAGTATCGGGACCCGAGCAGTACTTC.

The chain is built from TRBV7-2 and TRBJ1-1; D possibly corresponds to TRBD1 (6 bases). The germline CDR1 and CDR2 sequences are SGHTA and FQGNSA. Between the trimmed V and J ends, which lost 5 bases and 10 bases, there was a span of 20 bases. This CDR3 contains 14 residues. The CDR3 DNA reads TGTGCCAGCAGCCAAAATTCCCAGGGGATGGGAGCTTTCTTT. Translated, it gives CASSQNSQGMGAFF.

The chain links TRBV11-1 to TRBJ2-5; a possible D gene is TRBD2 (6 bases). The CDR3 runs 16 residues. V was shortened by 3 bases and J by 1 base, with 15 bases between the two germline ends. The germline CDR1 and CDR2 sequences are SGHAT and FQDESV (reference sequence). CDR3 coding DNA: TGTGCCAGCAGCTTTCGTAGCGGATTCTCCCAAGAGACCCAGTACTTC. It specifies CASSFRSGFSQETQYF.

The chain has TRBV10-3 and TRBJ1-1; D not certain. The CDR3 contains 13 residues. V was pared by 3 bases and J by 6 bases, with 11 bases between. Germline V CDR1 and CDR2: ENHRY, SYGVKD. As DNA, the CDR3 is TGTGCCATCAGTGACGGGGAATGGGCTGAAGCTTTCTTT. This encodes CAISDGEWAEAFF.

In its sample, this clone was seen once. The genes are TRBV20-1 and TRBJ2-3; 15 bases agree with TRBD2. Germline-derived CDR1 and CDR2 are DFQATT and SNEGSKA (reference sequence). V dropped 3 bases and J dropped 4; count of bases not matched to a gene: 8. This CDR3 has 17 amino acids. In nucleotides, the CDR3 is TGCAGTGCTAGTGGCGGACTAGCGGGGGGGCTGGCAGATACGCAGTATTTT. It is translated as CSASGGLAGGLADTQYF.

This rearrangement joins TRBV19 to TRBJ1-1, with 8 bases matching TRBD1. From germline, CDR1 is LNHDA and CDR2 SQIVND (reference sequence). The J segment lost 4 bases and the V segment lost 11 bases, leaving 9 bases of the junction unmatched. The CDR3 is 13 residues long. For the CDR3, the DNA is TGTGCCGACCCTCGGACAGGGATCACTGAAGCTTTCTTT. Amino acids: CADPRTGITEAFF.

The chain joins TRBV6-2 or TRBV6-3 to TRBJ1-2, with D possibly matching TRBD1 (6 bases). Trimming removed 6 bases from V and 8 bases from J, with 13 bases in between. Germline V lookup: CDR1 MNHEY, CDR2 SVGEGT. This CDR3 contains 12 residues. CDR3 amino acids: CASSLQGDGYTF. The CDR3 DNA sequence: TGTGCCAGCAGCCTACAGGGAGACGGCTACACCTTC.

The J gene is TRBJ1-4, the V gene TRBV2; D is uncertain. Germline V gene lookup returns CDR1 SNHLY and CDR2 FYNNEI. With 2 bases removed from V and 7 bases from J, the gap between germline ends came to 14 bases. The CDR3 is 15 amino acids. The CDR3 here is CASSEIGSSTEKLFF. CDR3 DNA sequence: TGTGCCAGCAGTGAAATCGGGTCTTCTACTGAAAAACTGTTTTTT. The full variable domain, completed using reference TRBV2 and TRBJ1-4, is EPEVTQTPSHQVTQMGQEVILRCVPISNHLYFYWYRQILGQKVEFLVSFYNNEISEKSEIFDDQFSVERPDGSNFTLKIRSTKLEDSAMYFCASSEIGSSTEKLFFGSGTQLSVL.

The V gene is TRBV9, the J gene TRBJ1-1; the D is unclear. CDR1 and CDR2 from the germline V gene are SGDLS and YYNGEE. V was trimmed by 0 bases and J by 0 bases, leaving 12 bases between them. The CDR3 contains 16 residues. The CDR3 region is CASSVDQGRLNTEAFF. CDR3 sequence (DNA): TGTGCCAGCAGCGTAGATCAAGGCAGGTTGAACACTGAAGCTTTCTTT.

J is TRBJ1-5 and V is TRBV28, with D unclear. The V gene lost 6 bases and the J gene lost 12 bases, with 12 bases spanning the gap. CDR3 length: 11 residues. Per germline, CDR1 MDHEN and CDR2 SYDVKM. This chain's CDR3 is CASSLANNQHF. The CDR3 nucleotides read TGTGCCAGCAGCTTAGCAAATAACCAGCATTTT.

The chain links TRBV11-1 to TRBJ1-1; 8 nucleotides agree with TRBD1. Trimming took 5 bases from V and 3 from J; bases not matched to a gene: 8. The CDR3 consists of 15 residues. In germline, CDR1 is SGHAT, CDR2 FQDESV (reference sequence). The CDR3, as DNA: TGTGCCAGCAGCCCCGGACAGGGTTTTGACACTGAAGCTTTCTTT. Its translation is CASSPGQGFDTEAFF.

The chain couples TRBV25-1 to TRBJ2-1, with D perhaps assigned TRBD1 or TRBD2 (5 bases each). V lost 3 bases and J lost 6, with 15 bases in between. The germline gives CDR1 MGHDK, CDR2 SYGVNS. The CDR3 has 15 residues. This CDR3 is CASSERGYMVNEQFF. CDR3 nucleotide sequence: TGTGCCAGCAGTGAGAGGGGATATATGGTCAATGAGCAGTTCTTC.

The CDR3 region is CASSRSSYSNQPQHF. The CDR3 nucleotides are TGTGCCAGTAGTAGGTCGTCTTATAGCAATCAGCCCCAGCATTTT. The genes are TRBV19 and TRBJ1-5; the D is unclear. Germline V gene lookup returns CDR1 LNHDA and CDR2 SQIVND (reference sequence). The CDR3 sequence is 15 residues long. V lost 4 bases to trimming and J lost 0 bases, with 10 bases between them.

This sequence joins TRBV18 and TRBJ1-4; no firm D call. CDR1 KGHSH and CDR2 LQKENI come from the germline V gene. The CDR3 covers 13 residues. The ends were cut back, 3 bases at V and 4 bases at J, with 6 bases in the middle. The CDR3 nucleotides read TGTGCCAGCTCACCCACAGATAATGAAAAACTGTTTTTT. Translated, it gives CASSPTDNEKLFF.

The V and J genes are TRBV28 and TRBJ2-6; D unclear. The ends were cut back, 6 bases at V and 0 bases at J, with 6 bases in the middle. Germline CDR1 reads MDHEN; CDR2 reads SYDVKM. This CDR3 is 14 amino acids long. In DNA, the CDR3 is TGTGCCAGCAGCGTATTCTCTGGGGCCAACGTCCTGACTTTC. The encoded protein is CASSVFSGANVLTF. Looking up the rest from reference TRBV28 and TRBJ2-6 gives the full variable domain: DVKVTQSSRYLVKRTGEKVFLECVQDMDHENMFWYRQDPGLGLRLIYFSYDVKMKEKGDIPEGYSVSREKKERFSLILESASTNQTSMYLCASSVFSGANVLTFGAGSRLTVL.

The gene calls are TRBV15 and TRBJ2-2, with D tentatively TRBD1 or TRBD2 (5 bases each). The CDR3 loop spans 17 amino acids. Germline lookup yields CDR1 LNHNV and CDR2 YYDKDF (reference sequence). Between the trimmed V and J ends, which lost 1 base and 6 bases, there was a span of 18 bases. The CDR3 is CATSRGFGTGKAGELFF. The CDR3 DNA is TGTGCCACCAGCAGAGGATTCGGGACGGGGAAGGCCGGGGAGCTGTTTTTT.